A few counts support the clone carrying this T cell receptor beta chain. Its antigen is undetermined. The data originate from a study of T-cell memory formation after mild COVID-19. Looking at the study overall: There were largely donor-specific TCR clusters. Broader study findings: Pre-infection memory held some responding clones, suggesting pre-existing cross-reactive T cells responded. Researchers report contracting CD4+ clones mostly in CM and EM, with CD8+ clones in EMRA.

Trimming pared 4 bases from V and 4 bases from J, leaving 14 bases between. The CDR3 length is 15 residues. Germline-derived CDR1 and CDR2 are SGHRS and YFSETQ. From the 5' RACE reads, TCRdb called clonotypes with MiXCR, one entry per CDR3 protein. The table lists fewer than 250,000 distinct CDR3 sequences, more than 25% of them singletons. The sequenced sample was PBMCs or a T cell subset sorted from them (not recorded which). The receptor comes from an adult woman who had mild COVID-19 (a few samples of this study predate the infection). Cell type and time point are not known. The V gene is TRBV5-1, the J gene TRBJ2-2, with D perhaps given as TRBD1 or TRBD2 (5 bases each). CDR3 DNA: TGCGCCAGCAGCCCCGGGACCGGAGGCACCGGGGAGCTGTTTTTT. It translates to CASSPGTGGTGELFF.